This is a list of T cell receptor beta chains from one sample in a study of cytomegalovirus exposure and HLA in healthy donors. Assay: immunoSEQ multiplex PCR; the TCRdb copy retains only in-frame clones and omits some. The top ten clones hold 1.4% of a sample with 150,000 to 200,000 clones, about 87% of them seen once. The sample comprised PBMCs. The source of these receptors is a woman aged 25 to 45 in good health and CMV-seronegative. Both conserved end residues are part of each CDR3. Fields, in order: CDR3 length, V gene, J gene, D gene, CDR3 DNA, CDR3 protein. The D gene is left open where the match is weak.

12	TRBV29-1	TRBJ2-4	.	TGCAGCGTTGAATCAACAAAAAACATTCAGTACTTC	CSVESTKNIQYF
13	TRBV6-6	TRBJ2-3	.	TGTGCCAGCAGAACGACTAGCACAGATACGCAGTATTTT	CASRTTSTDTQYF
14	TRBV6-1	TRBJ2-7	TRBD1	TGTGCCAGCAGTGGACAGGGAGTATTATACGAGCAGTACTTC	CASSGQGVLYEQYF
15	TRBV4-2	TRBJ2-2	.	TGTGCCAGCAGCCAACGGGACTCCAACACCGGGGAGCTGTTTTTT	CASSQRDSNTGELFF
11	TRBV6-5	TRBJ2-7	.	TGTGCCAGCAGTTGGGGCGGCGAGCAGTACTTC	CASSWGGEQYF
10	TRBV29-1	TRBJ2-5	TRBD2	TGCAGCGTTGTTCGGGAGGCCCAGTACTTC	CSVVREAQYF
13	TRBV10-3	TRBJ2-7	.	TGTGCCATCAGTGATGGACAAGCCTACGAGCAGTACTTC	CAISDGQAYEQYF
12	TRBV29-1	TRBJ2-5	.	TGCAGCGCGGGTGGTTTGGGAGAGACCCAGTACTTC	CSAGGLGETQYF
16	TRBV5-1	TRBJ1-2	.	TGCGCCAGCAGCTCGGCCCTAGCAAATCTAAACTATGGCTACACCTTC	CASSSALANLNYGYTF
15	TRBV4-1	TRBJ2-7	.	TGCGCCAGCAGCCAAACGGCGGGACAGACCTACGAGCAGTACTTC	CASSQTAGQTYEQYF